One and the same sample provided the 17 T cell receptor beta chains below, sequenced in a study of cytomegalovirus exposure and HLA in healthy donors. 60 Vbeta and 13 Jbeta primers were used in PCR. This table comes from immunoSEQ multiplex PCR, and its TCRdb copy is limited to in-frame clones, with some not included. Of 150,000 to 200,000 clones detected, approximately 83% appear once; the ten largest clones hold roughly 9.3%. Material: PBMCs. The receptor source for this set is a man aged 18 to 29 in good health and CMV-seropositive.

V and J are TRBV7-2 and TRBJ2-1, with 8 bases fitting TRBD2. The length of the CDR3 is 15 residues. CDR1 and CDR2 (germline): SGHTA, FQGNSA. The junction had 6 bases not matched to a gene; V was cut back by 5 bases and J by 3 bases. The CDR3 DNA sequence: TGTGCCAGCAGCGCAAGTAGCGGGGACTACAATGAGCAGTTCTTC. Amino acid sequence: CASSASSGDYNEQFF.

The chain recombines TRBV29-1 with TRBJ1-1; D might be TRBD1 (6 bases). Trimming shortened V by 8 bases and J by 4 bases, and 17 bases separated the two germline ends. The germline CDR1 and CDR2 sequences are SQVTM and ANQGSEA. The CDR3 is made up of 13 amino acids. The DNA of the CDR3 is TGCAGCCTATTACGGGGGGGCATCACTGAAGCTTTCTTT. It encodes CSLLRGGITEAFF.

This sequence joins TRBV5-4 and TRBJ1-3; TRBD1 might be the D (6 bases). The CDR3 runs 15 residues. The germline CDR1 and CDR2 sequences are SGHNT and YYREEE (reference sequence). V lost 0 bases and J 8 bases, leaving 15 bases between the germline ends. The CDR3 sequence is CASSLGAQGRDTIYF. The CDR3 DNA reads as TGTGCCAGCAGCTTGGGTGCACAGGGCCGGGACACCATATATTTT.

The CDR3 coding sequence is TGTGCCACCATGACCCGACAGTTGAAGAACACTGAAGCTTTCTTT. It yields the protein CATMTRQLKNTEAFF. The chain uses TRBV6-1 and TRBJ1-1, with TRBD1 as a possible D gene (5 bases). Trimming left V 10 bases short and J 1 base short, with 19 bases between. Germline CDR1 and CDR2: MNHNS and SASEGT. The CDR3 runs 15 residues.

This clone was seen a handful of times. The chain combines TRBV5-4 with TRBJ2-7; unclear D gene. The length of the CDR3 is 13 residues. Germline CDR1 reads SGHNT; CDR2 reads YYREEE (reference sequence). The V end lost 1 base, the J end lost 1 base, and 6 bases lay between the germline ends. CDR3 DNA sequence: TGTGCCAGCAGCTTGCTAGGTTCCTACGAGCAGTACTTC. As protein: CASSLLGSYEQYF.

V usage is TRBV5-1 and J usage is TRBJ2-7, with 9 bases aligning to TRBD1. This CDR3 spans 15 amino acids. Trimming took 4 bases from V and 3 from J; bases not matched to a gene: 8. Per germline, CDR1 SGHRS and CDR2 YFSETQ. This CDR3 is CASSPGTGPVYEQYF. CDR3 DNA: TGCGCCAGCAGCCCCGGGACAGGGCCGGTCTACGAGCAGTACTTC.

The CDR3 sequence is CASSPPGTGTYEQYF. For the CDR3, the DNA is TGTGCCAGCAGCCCCCCCGGGACAGGGACCTACGAGCAGTACTTC. The chain carries TRBV14 and TRBJ2-7; 9 nucleotides line up with TRBD1. Germline V CDR1 and CDR2: SGHDN, FVKESK. V dropped 4 bases and J dropped 2; count of bases not matched to a gene: 6. The CDR3 totals 15 residues.

CDR3 protein: CASRSRVGTEAFF. The CDR3 nucleotides read TGTGCCAGCAGAAGCAGGGTGGGGACTGAAGCTTTCTTT. This rearrangement joins TRBV27 to TRBJ1-1; possible D gene TRBD1, 5 bases. V lost 6 bases, J lost 5 bases, and 13 bases lay in between. Germline lookup yields CDR1 MNHEY and CDR2 SMNVEV (reference sequence). The CDR3 contains 13 residues.

V gene TRBV6-5 combines with J gene TRBJ2-5; 8 bases fit TRBD1. CDR3 length: 15 amino acids. Looked up from germline, CDR1 is MNHEY and CDR2 is SVGAGI. The junction had 7 bases not matched to a gene; V was cut back by 5 bases and J by 2 bases. The CDR3: CASSRRTGRQETQYF. In DNA form, the CDR3 reads TGTGCCAGCAGTCGCAGGACAGGGAGGCAAGAGACCCAGTACTTC.

The gene calls are TRBV11-2 and TRBJ2-5; D unclear. V was clipped by 5 bases and J by 4 bases, with 14 bases between them. The length of the CDR3 is 14 residues. CDR1 SGHAT and CDR2 FQNNGV come from the germline V gene. The CDR3 region is CASSVVKWAETQYF. The CDR3 coding sequence is TGTGCCAGCAGCGTGGTTAAGTGGGCAGAGACCCAGTACTTC.

This sequence joins TRBV10-3 and TRBJ1-1, with D perhaps TRBD1 (6 bases). V was clipped by 6 bases and J by 1 base, with 12 bases between them. This CDR3 contains 14 residues. The V gene's germline CDR1 is ENHRY and CDR2 SYGVKD. CDR3 nucleotides: TGTGCCATCAGACCGGGACAAGCGAACACTGAAGCTTTCTTT. Its translation is CAIRPGQANTEAFF.

J is TRBJ1-1 and V is TRBV6-6; D is undetermined. CDR1 and CDR2 (germline): MNHNY, SVGAGI (reference sequence). The CDR3 is 11 amino acids. Deletions cut 3 bases from V and 8 bases from J, with 7 bases between. The chain's CDR3 is CASSYEPEAFF. The CDR3 DNA reads TGTGCCAGCAGTTATGAGCCAGAAGCTTTCTTT.

V usage is TRBV18 and J usage is TRBJ1-4, with a tentative D call TRBD1 (6 bases). V was trimmed by 6 bases and J by 4 bases, leaving 18 bases between them. Germline V lookup: CDR1 KGHSH, CDR2 LQKENI. CDR3 size: 16 residues. The CDR3 protein is CASSLTSGAGNEKLFF. The CDR3 bases are TGTGCCAGCTCCCTCACCTCAGGGGCGGGTAATGAAAAACTGTTTTTT.

The V call is TRBV5-1, the J call TRBJ2-7, with TRBD1 matching 9 bases. CDR1 and CDR2 from the germline V gene are SGHRS and YFSETQ. The V segment lost 4 bases and the J segment 5 bases; nucleotides outside the gene matches: 10. This CDR3 has 15 amino acids. This CDR3 is CASSPLTGGADEQYF. The CDR3 nucleotides read TGCGCCAGCAGCCCACTGACAGGGGGAGCAGACGAGCAGTACTTC.

V gene TRBV4-1 combines with J gene TRBJ2-7, with a weak D call TRBD1 (6 bases). This CDR3 spans 13 amino acids. Germline CDR1 is MGHRA and CDR2 is YSYEKL. The germline V and J ends were trimmed by 4 bases and 0 bases, with 7 bases remaining between them. The CDR3: CASSRTDSYEQYF. CDR3 DNA: TGCGCCAGCAGCCGGACAGACTCCTACGAGCAGTACTTC.

About this clone: Other DNA sequences of this sample code for an identical CDR3. The V and J genes are TRBV27 and TRBJ2-7; D is possibly TRBD2 (6 bases). With 2 bases removed from V and 6 bases from J, the gap between germline ends came to 8 bases. From germline, CDR1 is MNHEY and CDR2 SMNVEV (reference sequence). The CDR3 has 12 amino acids. For the CDR3, the DNA is TGTGCCAGCAGTTTAGGGGGAGGCGAGCAGTACTTC. This codes for CASSLGGGEQYF.

V and J are TRBV15 and TRBJ2-3; 7 bases agree with TRBD2. Germline CDR1 LNHNV, CDR2 YYDKDF (reference sequence). J gave up 3 bases and V 3 bases, and 6 bases lay outside the gene matches. The CDR3 is 15 amino acids. CDR3 sequence reads: CATSRASGYTDTQYF. The DNA for the CDR3 is TGTGCCACCAGCAGGGCTAGCGGATATACAGATACGCAGTATTTT.